A single sample gave rise to the 21 T cell receptor beta chains below, sequenced in a study of regulatory T cells in long-lasting Graves disease. According to the study, TCR beta libraries were built with iRepertoire HTBI primers and CDR3-region Arm-PCR. TCRdb recomputed calls from the multiplex PCR reads with MiXCR, one row per CDR3 protein. Here the sample spans roughly 400,000 distinct CDR3 sequences, approximately 15% being singletons. Documented time point: newly diagnosed GD, antithyroid drugs for less than 3 months. The TCR library used RNA extracted from PBMCs. This sample was also put to use in a study of T cells in Graves' hyperthyroidism and ophthalmopathy.

The sample consisted of peripheral blood mononuclear cells (PBMCs), taken at new diagnosis, from a patient treated with antithyroid drugs. The source of these receptors is a woman aged 40 to 49 with Graves disease.

Only a few counts were recorded for this clonotype. This chain uses TRBV6-2 or TRBV6-3 with TRBJ2-4, with D uncertain. TRBJ1-2 explains the end of the DNA better; the J call may be wrong. CDR1 and CDR2 (germline): MNHEY, SVGEGT. This CDR3 comprises 13 residues. In DNA form, the CDR3 reads TGTGCCAGCACAAGGATTAATGAATATGGCTACACCTTC. The encoded protein is CASTRINEYGYTF.

This clonotype was counted at least ten times. The chain combines TRBV5-1 with TRBJ2-7; the D is unclear. The germline V and J ends were trimmed by 0 bases and 0 bases, with 13 bases remaining between them. The CDR3 is 16 amino acids. In germline, CDR1 is SGHRS, CDR2 YFSETQ. The DNA of the CDR3 is TGCGCCAGCAGCTTGGGGCCAGAGGCCAGCTCCTACGAGCAGTACTTC. Its protein is CASSLGPEASSYEQYF.

This clonotype was seen just once. J is TRBJ2-1 and V is TRBV12-3 or TRBV12-4; 9 bases line up with TRBD2. The CDR3 is 20 residues long. Trimming took 6 bases from V and 3 from J; bases not matched to a gene: 21. CDR3 DNA sequence: TGTGCCAGCAGCTTTCGTGGCATTGTAATCGAGCGGGAGGACTACAATGAGCAGTTCTTC. Translated, it gives CASSFRGIVIEREDYNEQFF.

The chain is built from TRBV20-1 and TRBJ2-3; TRBD1 agrees at 7 bases. With the DNA end fitting TRBJ1-5 better, the J assignment may be wrong. This CDR3 has 15 residues. Germline CDR1 and CDR2: DFQATT and SNEGSKA (reference sequence). The CDR3 DNA sequence: TGCAGTGCTAGGGCCCCGACAGGGAGCACAGATACGCAGCATTTT. This translates into CSARAPTGSTDTQHF.

This clonotype was recorded at least ten times. The V and J genes are TRBV5-1 and TRBJ2-1; no reliable D call. The ends were cut back, 7 bases at V and 6 bases at J, with 20 bases in the middle. Germline CDR1 and CDR2: SGHRS and YFSETQ. This CDR3 is 15 amino acids long. The CDR3 loop is CASEPGDVGANEQFF. For the CDR3, the DNA is TGCGCCAGCGAACCCGGAGACGTCGGCGCCAATGAGCAGTTCTTC.

The chain uses TRBV30 and TRBJ1-2; TRBD1 is a possible D gene (6 bases). Looked up from germline, CDR1 is GTSNPN and CDR2 is SVGIG (reference sequence). The CDR3 extends over 13 amino acids. The CDR3, as DNA: TGTGCTTTTGGCCACAGGGAGTCTTCTGGCTACACCTTC. Translated, it gives CAFGHRESSGYTF.

The V gene is TRBV24-1, the J gene TRBJ1-4; TRBD1 matches at 8 bases. This CDR3 has 12 amino acids. V was clipped by 9 bases and J by 7 bases; unmatched bases: 3. Per germline, CDR1 KGHDR and CDR2 SFDVKD. The CDR3: CATPGTGEKLFF. DNA for the CDR3: TGTGCCACCCCCGGGACAGGTGAAAAACTGTTTTTT.

To note about this clonotype: Since a far larger clone is one base different, this is likely a read error. The CDR3 is CAGSLAAVTGELFF. In nucleotides, the CDR3 is TGTGCCGGCAGCTTAGCCGCGGTAACCGGGGAGCTGTTTTTT. The V call is TRBV7-9, the J call TRBJ2-2; D not certain. In germline, CDR1 is SEHNR, CDR2 FQNEAQ (reference sequence). The CDR3 runs 14 residues.

This clonotype turned up a few times. The chain employs TRBV19 and TRBJ1-2, with D tentatively TRBD1 (5 bases). Germline CDR1 and CDR2: LNHDA and SQIVND (reference sequence). The CDR3 consists of 12 residues. V lost 3 bases, J lost 7 bases, and 9 bases lay in between. The DNA of the CDR3 is TGTGCCAGTAGTATCCGGGGCAGTGGCTACACCTTC. This codes for CASSIRGSGYTF.

This clonotype was counted many times. The chain links TRBV3-1 to TRBJ2-7; tentative D call: TRBD1 (6 bases). V was clipped by 4 bases and J by 5 bases, with 15 bases between them. This CDR3 region has 14 residues. Germline V gene data show CDR1 as LGHDT and CDR2 as YNNKEL (reference sequence). CDR3 nucleotides: TGTGCCAGCAGCCCGAATACAGGGAGCCACGAGCAGTACTTC. This codes for CASSPNTGSHEQYF.

This clonotype was recorded many times. V is TRBV30 and J is TRBJ2-3, with no clear D. From germline, CDR1 is GTSNPN and CDR2 SVGIG (reference sequence). Trimming left V 7 bases short and J 5 bases short, with 16 bases between. This CDR3 is 13 amino acids long. The CDR3 loop is CASTLGRLDTQYF. Written as DNA, the CDR3 is TGTGCCTCGACACTCGGGCGGCTAGATACGCAGTATTTT.

This clonotype showed up many times. The rearrangement joins TRBV2 to TRBJ2-3; 11 bases map to TRBD2. Germline CDR1 SNHLY, CDR2 FYNNEI. The CDR3 loop spans 16 amino acids. Germline trimming cut 6 bases from V and 0 bases from J; bases unmatched to any gene: 5. CDR3 nucleotide sequence: TGTGCCAGCAGACGACTAGCGGGAACTAGCACAGATACGCAGTATTTT. This gives the protein CASRRLAGTSTDTQYF.

This chain joins TRBV29-1 and TRBJ2-1; the D gene is possibly TRBD1 (6 bases). There are 15 residues in the CDR3. V was clipped by 7 bases and J by 0 bases, with 16 bases between them. CDR1 is SQVTM, CDR2 ANQGSEA, per germline. The CDR3 loop reads CSGAGANSSYNEQFF. DNA of the CDR3: TGCAGCGGCGCAGGGGCCAATAGCTCCTACAATGAGCAGTTCTTC.

This clonotype was seen only a few times. Given a far larger clone just one base away, this is likely a sequencing read error. The chain employs TRBV11-3 and TRBJ2-5; D is ambiguous. Germline CDR1 SGHNT, CDR2 YENEEA. Trimming shortened V by 3 bases and J by 4 bases, and 15 bases separated the two germline ends. The CDR3 runs to 15 residues. CDR3 DNA sequence: TGTGCCAGCAGCTTTACCCCCACCACGGGAGAGACCCAGTACTTC. Translation gives CASSFTPTTGETQYF.

This chain connects TRBV18 to TRBJ2-1; 13 bases are a match to TRBD2. J lost 10 bases, V lost 8 bases, and 8 bases had no gene match. This CDR3 has 14 residues. The germline gives CDR1 KGHSH, CDR2 LQKENI. CDR3: CASTRLAGGREQFF. The CDR3, as DNA: TGTGCCAGCACCCGACTAGCGGGGGGAAGAGAGCAGTTCTTC.

At least ten counts were recorded for this clonotype. The genes are TRBV2 and TRBJ2-3; D remains unclear. The germline gives CDR1 SNHLY, CDR2 FYNNEI. The ends were cut back, 3 bases at V and 7 bases at J, with 8 bases in the middle. The CDR3 is made up of 12 amino acids. The CDR3 spells CASSELGYTQYF. The CDR3 DNA sequence: TGTGCCAGCAGTGAGTTGGGGTATACGCAGTATTTT.

The rearrangement uses TRBV6-2 or TRBV6-3 and TRBJ1-5; D uncertain. Germline lookup yields CDR1 MNHEY and CDR2 SVGEGT. The CDR3 sequence is 13 residues long. V was shortened by 5 bases and J by 2 bases, with 7 bases between the two germline ends. The CDR3 DNA sequence: TGTGCCAGCAGTCAACCGGGCAATCAGCCCCAGCATTTT. This encodes CASSQPGNQPQHF.

The J gene is TRBJ2-3, the V gene TRBV6-1; D is ambiguous. The CDR3 contains 15 residues. Germline CDR1 MNHNS, CDR2 SASEGT. The ends were cut back, 6 bases at V and 0 bases at J, with 13 bases in the middle. CDR3 nucleotides: TGTGCCAGCAGGCCTTCTGAGGCGAGCACAGATACGCAGTATTTT. Protein product: CASRPSEASTDTQYF.

This clonotype has ten or more counts. The V call is TRBV28, the J call TRBJ2-7; a weak D match, TRBD1 (5 bases). V gave up 6 bases and J gave up 2 bases, with 11 bases separating them. From germline, CDR1 is MDHEN and CDR2 SYDVKM. The CDR3 totals 13 residues. In nucleotides, the CDR3 is TGTGCCAGCAGCAAAACAGGTACCTACGAGCAGTACTTC. Protein: CASSKTGTYEQYF. The entire variable domain, with the rest obtained from reference TRBV28 and TRBJ2-7, is as follows: DVKVTQSSRYLVKRTGEKVFLECVQDMDHENMFWYRQDPGLGLRLIYFSYDVKMKEKGDIPEGYSVSREKKERFSLILESASTNQTSMYLCASSKTGTYEQYFGPGTRLTVT.

On this clonotype itself: With a much larger clone just one base away, this may be a read error. The chain uses TRBV7-3 and TRBJ2-2; TRBD1 is a possible D gene (5 bases). The CDR3 is 14 residues long. From germline, CDR1 is SGHTA and CDR2 FQGTGA. This CDR3 is CASSLQGYTAELFF. The CDR3 DNA sequence: TGTGCCAGCAGCTTACAGGGATACACCGCGGAGCTGTTTTTT.

This clonotype was detected ten times or more. The chain is built from TRBV27 and TRBJ1-2; tentative D call: TRBD1 (5 bases). Germline V gives CDR1 MNHEY, CDR2 SMNVEV (reference sequence). Trimming took 3 bases from V and 8 from J, leaving 19 bases between them. This CDR3 contains 15 residues. CDR3 region: CASSLYETRVEGYTF. DNA for the CDR3: TGTGCCAGCAGTTTGTATGAAACCAGGGTAGAGGGCTACACCTTC.